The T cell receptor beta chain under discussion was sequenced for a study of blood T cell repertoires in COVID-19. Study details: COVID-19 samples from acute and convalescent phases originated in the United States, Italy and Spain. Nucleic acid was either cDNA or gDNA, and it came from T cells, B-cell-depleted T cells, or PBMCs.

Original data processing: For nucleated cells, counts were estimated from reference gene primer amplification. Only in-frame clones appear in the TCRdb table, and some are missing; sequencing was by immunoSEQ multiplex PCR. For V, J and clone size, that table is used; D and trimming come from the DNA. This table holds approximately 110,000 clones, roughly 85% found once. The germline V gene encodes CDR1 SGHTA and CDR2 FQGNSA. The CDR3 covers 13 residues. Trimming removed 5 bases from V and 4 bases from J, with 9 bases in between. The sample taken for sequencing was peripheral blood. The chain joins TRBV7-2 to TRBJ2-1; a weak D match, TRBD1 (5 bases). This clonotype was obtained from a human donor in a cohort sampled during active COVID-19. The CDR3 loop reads CASSLTVYNEQFF. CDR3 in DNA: TGTGCCAGCAGCCTGACAGTTTACAATGAGCAGTTCTTC.